The present T cell receptor beta chain was sequenced within a study of OX40 agonist ivuxolimab in advanced cancers. Whole-study findings and limits: Doses of 0.1 to 3.0 mg/kg were accompanied by clonal expansion of CD4+ and CD8+ blood T cells by week 6.

With regard to this clone: Its antigen is currently unknown.

Patients with a history of autoimmune disease or on systemic immunosuppression were excluded. Profiling relied on immunoSEQ multiplex PCR, and the TCRdb table lists in-frame clones only, not all of them. This table has about 86,000 clones, approximately 88% appearing once. The sample was CD4+ or CD8+ T cells sorted from blood, taken in a trial of the OX40 agonist ivuxolimab. This receptor was identified in an adult with an advanced solid tumor such as melanoma, head and neck, liver or kidney cancer.

The CDR3 DNA reads as TGTGCCAGCAGCCCTAACCCTAGCGGGAGGTGGTCTAGCACAGATACGCAGTATTTT. Its protein product is CASSPNPSGRWSSTDTQYF. The chain links TRBV7-6 to TRBJ2-3; 11 bases are a match to TRBD2. CDR1 and CDR2 from the germline V gene are SGHVS and FNYEAQ. Losses at the gene ends were 5 bases for V and 0 bases for J; bases not matched to a gene: 13. CDR3 length: 19 amino acids.